This T cell receptor (beta chain) derives from a study of cytomegalovirus exposure and HLA in healthy donors (dated by TCRdb to about 2017). In the study overall: In an earlier analysis of roughly 500 of the donors, 276 Gb of sequence data and roughly 100 million unique TCR beta sequences from about 179 million T cells were reported. Around 320 gigabases of sequencing data and tens of millions of unique TCR sequences were included in an early release covering roughly 600 HLA-typed donors. Of the approximately 400 genotyped donors, approximately 80% were placed in the genetic ancestry cluster associated with self-reported Caucasian donors. The study aimed to test whether signatures of past pathogen exposure could be identified by cataloging public T cell receptors. The T cell repertoires of roughly 660 subjects were profiled by immunosequencing and related to cytomegalovirus serostatus. In addition to the first cohort of 666 subjects, a separate validation cohort of approximately 130 different subjects was used. High-throughput TCR immunosequencing, statistical association of individual TCRs with disease status, and machine learning were combined to predict cytomegalovirus infection status. In a later analysis, previously published TCR beta repertoires from several hundred donors were re-analyzed and high-resolution HLA genotyping was added so that TCR occurrence patterns could be studied. The later analysis used no new phenotypic data to find candidate immune exposures, relying instead on TCR beta sequences and their occurrence across donors. In an earlier analysis of several hundred of the donors, high-throughput TCR beta sequencing was used to judge whether each TCR beta V gene segment behaved as functional or pseudogenic. Donor age, sex, ethnicity and CMV serostatus were compiled alongside the repertoire data. A later genetic analysis used genome-wide SNP genotypes for about 55% of the 666 donors, treating that subset as a discovery cohort. All discovery cohort repertoires had been generated using a single sequencing platform. HLA typing included class I and class II loci at four-digit resolution. Typing coverage differed by locus: A, B, C, DRB1 and DQB1 were typed in about 629-640 donors, DQA1 in 500 to 550, DPA1 in nearly 610, and DPB1 in roughly 450. A few DR-DQ haplotypes were treated as single units for association and clustering because of strong linkage in the cohort. Across some 400 genotyped donors of the cohort, an average of approximately 200,000 unique TCR beta nucleotide sequences per donor were sequenced, and 15% to 20% of those sequences were non-productive.

From cysteine to phenylalanine, the CDR3 is 16 amino acids long. The read is trimmed to its CDR3 DNA, 48 bases read in frame from base 1. Here V drops 8 bases and J drops 3 bases, and the junction holds 10 bases not matched to any gene. As encoded in the germline V gene, CDR1 is KGHSH while CDR2 is LQKENI. Points the paper makes about the study in general: The 87-base-pair reads could not distinguish some IMGT-functional V segments, including TRBV6-2 and TRBV6-3, so those segments were excluded. Because some donors lacked HLA typing at each locus, the association tests relied only on the typed subset. The classifier was reported to diagnose cytomegalovirus status with high specificity and sensitivity in both the original and validation cohorts. Presence/absence analyses assumed roughly uniform sequencing depth across donors, an assumption that may not hold. When HLA alleles, especially DR and DQ, strongly co-occurred, attributing TCR associations to individual alleles was difficult. According to a later analysis, most CMV-associated TCR beta chains appeared to be HLA-restricted, and the HLA associations seemed to be driven largely by CMV exposure. A further reported finding was that TCR beta sequences accurately predicted the HLA-A and HLA-B alleles for most subjects in the first cohort. Compared with equally common non-associated chains, HLA-associated TCR beta chains in a later analysis were more clonally expanded and had lower generation probabilities. Most TCR sequences were observed very rarely across donors, whereas some public TCRs were present in many individuals. In vitro tests confirmed that three of the cytomegalovirus-associated TCR beta chains recognize cytomegalovirus antigens. A later genetic analysis associated a missense DCLRE1C variant with V-gene and J-gene trimming of TCR beta chains, and an independent cohort replicated the association. The cohort was sequenced for TCR beta chains only, and without alpha or paired-chain data the features that could be detected were limited. A group of highly shared sequence variants was considered likely to be a technical artifact of the sequencing pipeline. In a later analysis, TCR association rates were found to vary across HLA loci, with the most associated TCRs seen for DRB1 alleles and the fewest for HLA-C alleles. For the cohort, immune exposure information was limited to CMV serostatus. Linkage disequilibrium might explain the correlated functional status among segregating V segments, but an unknown experimental factor could not be excluded. A later analysis associated around 16,000 TCR beta sequences with specific HLA alleles at a false discovery rate of 0.05. Roughly 17 rarely observed V segments, including chromosome 9 orphons, were excluded from the earlier analysis of several hundred of the donors because counts were too low. In an earlier analysis of around 600 of the donors, most TCR beta V segments appeared in productive rearrangements about 90% or about 30% of the time, broadly matching IMGT annotations. The authors suggested that the approach could potentially be extended to other disease states and immunological phenotypes. In the study, about 150 TCR beta chains were listed as associated with cytomegalovirus. A later analysis reported that several top co-occurrence clusters appeared linked to parvovirus B19, influenza, CMV and Epstein-Barr virus. In a later genetic analysis, fewer N-insertions in productive TCRs were reported among donors in an Asian-associated ancestry cluster than the roughly 700-donor mean.

In the case of this clone: The antigen it recognizes is unknown. The record has no base qualities; no much larger clone is one base away.

The cohort consisted of some 730 healthy bone marrow donors. At the time of sampling, all cohort members were nominally healthy, though unrecorded immune exposures were likely present. The donor was CMV seronegative and was included in the group of approximately 350 seronegative cohort members. A peripheral blood sample was provided by each donor, and peripheral blood mononuclear cells were used for TCR beta sequencing. The Qiagen DNeasy Blood Extraction Kit was used to extract genomic DNA from the blood cell samples. Library creation used the immunoSEQ multiplex PCR assay. The multiplex PCR relied on a mix of 60 forward primers for TCR Vbeta segments and 13 reverse primers for TCR Jbeta segments. Amplification of the CDR3 region of rearranged TCR beta genes was performed with a multiplex PCR assay on genomic DNA. Amplified TCR beta libraries were sequenced as 87-base-pair reads on the Illumina HiSeq System. Per the authors' processing: Across the 666 repertoires, a later analysis counted roughly 77 million unique TCR beta chains, roughly 11 million of which were shared by at least two donors. A nearest-neighbor algorithm error-corrected the raw reads and collapsed the reads into unique sequences, merging closely related sequences to remove PCR and sequencing errors. V, D and J gene segments were assigned by aligning CDR3 sequences to IMGT reference sequences. For a sequence to be retained, a match of at least six nucleotides was required to both a V gene segment and a J gene segment. Rearrangements were classified as productive when the CDR3 lacked stop codons and remained in frame with V and J, and all other rearrangements were classified as non-productive. Following IMGT convention, CDR3 was defined as the stretch from the second conserved V-encoded cysteine to the conserved J-encoded phenylalanine. Sequences without an unambiguous match to a single V gene segment were excluded from the earlier analysis of almost 600 of the donors. An earlier analysis of a few hundred of the donors called V segments functional above 56.7% productive rearrangements and segregating when the between-donor standard deviation exceeded 5%. A statistical classification framework was developed to diagnose cytomegalovirus status using the catalog of TCR beta chain sequences. V and J gene assignment, in a later analysis, came from comparing TCR nucleotide sequences with IMGT/GENE-DB human TR gene sequences. The TCRdist pipeline was used in a later analysis to assign CDR3 sequences and most-parsimonious VDJ recombination scenarios. In a later analysis, each TCR beta chain was defined by its CDR3 amino acid sequence together with its V-gene family, and reads without a unique V-gene family were excluded. To address suspected cross-contamination and a sequencing artifact, a later analysis removed around 590 highly shared, low-generation-probability nucleotide sequences. In a later analysis, a clonal expansion index was calculated for each public chain from normalized within-repertoire ranks of inferred template counts. Generation probabilities in a later analysis came from a VDJ recombination model fitted to out-of-frame rearrangements, and those results were checked against IGoR. In a later analysis, hypergeometric tests were used to score TCR-TCR, TCR-HLA and TCR-CMV co-occurrence, with a repertoire-size bias correction applied to TCR pairs. A later analysis estimated false discovery rates by permuting HLA or CMV assignments 20 times. In a later analysis, co-occurring TCRs were grouped using DBSCAN, with TCRdist sequence similarity added in when clustering inside HLA-allele-positive subsets. Repertoires with fewer than 30,000 or more than 120,000 public chains were left out of co-occurrence clustering, as were a handful of repertoires with anomalous nucleotide sharing. The source is immuneACCESS, and TCRdb retained only in-frame sequences with V and J called. Part of the clones is not carried over; for the studies checked, unresolved V genes explain less than half of this, and the remainder is unexplained. V and J calls and clone size are copied from that table; D and trimming were computed from the DNA. Present in this sample are approximately 73,000 clones, roughly 82% of which were seen just once. The leading ten clones occupy roughly 12% of the sample.

The sample comprised PBMCs. This clonotype was sampled from a man between 65 and 80 years old in good health and CMV-seronegative. Recombination joined TRBV18 with TRBJ2-3; TRBD2 aligns with 11 central bases. CDR3 protein: CASRSPGLADTDTQYF. In nucleotide form, the sequence is TGTGCCAGCCGGTCCCCGGGACTAGCGGATACAGATACGCAGTATTTT.